Below, 19 T cell receptor beta chains from the same sample are listed, as sequenced in a study of Ad26.COV2.S vaccination and SARS-CoV-2 variants. Noted treatment: some 19 received Ad26.COV2.S at low or high dose, single or two shots; several received placebo; per-sample allocation not given. Samples came from day 63 after the first vaccine or placebo injection. Data came from immunoSEQ multiplex PCR; TCRdb stores just in-frame clones and leaves some out. The table shows about 350,000 clones, with 65% to 90% occurring only once. The sample was peripheral blood, taken in a trial of Ad26.COV2.S vaccine versus placebo. These receptors were collected from a person between 18 and 59 years old who received the Ad26.COV2.S COVID-19 vaccine or a placebo.

The CDR3: CASSPGLAGGTQYF. The CDR3 DNA follows: TGTGCCAGCAGCCCGGGACTAGCGGGGGGTACGCAGTATTTT. The chain employs TRBV9 and TRBJ2-3; the match to TRBD2 covers 15 bases. J lost 8 bases, V lost 4 bases, and 2 bases had no gene match. Germline V CDR1 and CDR2: SGDLS, YYNGEE. CDR3 size: 14 residues.

About this clone itself: This sample includes further DNA sequences coding for the same CDR3. The V and J genes are TRBV28 and TRBJ1-1; perhaps TRBD1 as D (5 bases). V was shortened by 4 bases and J by 1 base, with 7 bases between the two germline ends. CDR1 and CDR2 from the germline V gene are MDHEN and SYDVKM. This CDR3 region has 13 residues. The CDR3 DNA reads TGTGCCAGCAGTTCCGGGGGGAACACTGAAGCTTTCTTT. Translated: CASSSGGNTEAFF.

The chain carries TRBV19 and TRBJ1-5, with TRBD1 matching over 7 bases. Germline V lookup: CDR1 LNHDA, CDR2 SQIVND (reference sequence). Trimming removed 4 bases from V and 9 bases from J; junction bases left unmatched: 9. This CDR3 is 14 amino acids long. The CDR3 protein is CASSTDRSPRPQHF. The CDR3 DNA follows: TGTGCCAGTAGTACGGACAGGTCCCCTAGGCCCCAGCATTTT.

This chain links TRBV11-2 with TRBJ2-3; TRBD2 agrees at 7 bases. The junction had 6 bases not matched to a gene; V was cut back by 2 bases and J by 4 bases. The CDR3 runs to 15 residues. Germline V gives CDR1 SGHAT, CDR2 FQNNGV. CDR3 sequence (DNA): TGTGCCAGCAGCTTATGGACTAGTACCTCAGATACGCAGTATTTT. Residues: CASSLWTSTSDTQYF.

Concerning this clone itself: Other DNA sequences in the same sample also yield this CDR3. The chain is built from TRBV28 and TRBJ2-7, with 12 bases identical to TRBD1. V trimming: 4 bases; J trimming: 7 bases; junction bases outside the gene matches: 8. CDR1 MDHEN and CDR2 SYDVKM come from the germline V gene. This CDR3 is 15 amino acids long. The CDR3 region is CASSSPGQGAREQYF. In nucleotides, the CDR3 is TGTGCCAGCAGTTCCCCGGGACAGGGGGCTCGGGAGCAGTACTTC.

The chain employs TRBV18 and TRBJ1-5; 9 bases map to TRBD1. After removal of 6 bases from V and 6 bases from J, the junction contained 6 bases not matched to a gene. The length of the CDR3 is 14 residues. CDR1 is KGHSH, CDR2 LQKENI, per germline. This CDR3 is CASSPDRGIQPQHF. In DNA form, the CDR3 reads TGTGCCAGCTCTCCTGACAGGGGGATTCAGCCCCAGCATTTT. Based on the CDR3 plus reference TRBV18 and TRBJ1-5, the full variable domain is NAGVMQNPRHLVRRRGQEARLRCSPMKGHSHVYWYRQLPEEGLKFMVYLQKENIIDESGMPKERFSAEFPKEGPSILRIQQVVRGDSAAYFCASSPDRGIQPQHFGDGTRLSIL.

The chain combines TRBV4-3 with TRBJ1-2; tentatively, D is TRBD1 (5 bases). Trimming removed 0 bases at V and 8 bases at J, with 19 bases between. CDR3 length: 16 amino acids. Germline V gives CDR1 LGHNA, CDR2 YSLEER. CDR3: CASSQDDSAASRGYTF. In DNA form, the CDR3 reads TGCGCCAGCAGCCAAGATGACAGTGCGGCGAGTCGCGGCTACACCTTC.

This chain connects TRBV12-5 to TRBJ1-1, with D perhaps matching TRBD1 (5 bases). In germline, CDR1 is LGHNT, CDR2 FRNRAP. The CDR3 totals 13 residues. V lost 3 bases to trimming and J lost 5 bases, with 10 bases between them. The CDR3, as DNA: TGTGCTAGTGGTTTCATGGAGGGGACTGAAGCTTTCTTT. Translating gives CASGFMEGTEAFF.

The chain joins TRBV6-6 to TRBJ2-7; 7 bases agree with TRBD2. The CDR3 is 13 residues long. J was trimmed by 2 bases and V by 4 bases; bases with no gene match: 2. Germline CDR1 reads MNHNY; CDR2 reads SVGAGI (reference sequence). In DNA, the CDR3 is TGTGCCAGCAGTTCGGGACTACCCTACGAGCAGTACTTC. Protein product: CASSSGLPYEQYF.

The V and J genes are TRBV4-3 and TRBJ2-7; 8 bases match TRBD2. With V trimmed by 2 bases and J by 2 bases, 8 bases remained unmatched. CDR1 and CDR2 from the germline V gene are LGHNA and YSLEER. The CDR3 length is 16 residues. The CDR3 DNA reads as TGCGCCAGCAGCCAATCTACTAGCGGCGGAACCTACGAGCAGTACTTC. Translating gives CASSQSTSGGTYEQYF.

As to this clone: A read error is possible here, since a much larger clone lies one base away. The gene calls are TRBV28 and TRBJ2-1; 8 nucleotides line up with TRBD2. Germline-derived CDR1 and CDR2 are MDHEN and SYDVKM. This CDR3 contains 14 residues. J was trimmed by 2 bases and V by 5 bases; bases with no gene match: 2. CDR3 amino acids: CASSAGGAYNEQFF. Written as DNA, the CDR3 is TGTGCCAGCAGTGCCGGGGGGGCCTACAATGAGCAGTTCTTC. Full variable domain (rest looked up from reference TRBV28 and TRBJ2-1): DVKVTQSSRYLVKRTGEKVFLECVQDMDHENMFWYRQDPGLGLRLIYFSYDVKMKEKGDIPEGYSVSREKKERFSLILESASTNQTSMYLCASSAGGAYNEQFFGPGTRLTVL.

The chain has TRBV9 and TRBJ2-1, with 11 bases matching TRBD2. The CDR3 has 16 residues. Germline V gene lookup returns CDR1 SGDLS and CDR2 YYNGEE. V lost 4 bases to trimming and J lost 7 bases; unmatched junction nucleotides: 10. The CDR3 sequence is CASSSVAGGQGNEQFF. The CDR3 DNA reads as TGTGCCAGCAGCTCCGTAGCGGGAGGGCAGGGGAATGAGCAGTTCTTC.

The rearrangement uses TRBV5-1 and TRBJ1-1; 9 positions match TRBD1. The CDR3 is 16 residues long. Germline lookup yields CDR1 SGHRS and CDR2 YFSETQ. The trim removed 5 bases at V and 4 bases at J, leaving 12 bases unmatched. In DNA, the CDR3 is TGCGCCAGCAGTCCCGGGACAGGGTCGGGATCCACTGAAGCTTTCTTT. This codes for CASSPGTGSGSTEAFF.

The chain recombines TRBV5-1 with TRBJ2-3; a possible D gene is TRBD2 (5 bases). Germline assignment: CDR1 SGHRS and CDR2 YFSETQ. This CDR3 comprises 12 residues. V was cut by 9 bases and J by 2 bases, with 10 bases left in between. The CDR3 bases are TGCGCCACCCGGGGTAACACAGATACGCAGTATTTT. Translation gives CATRGNTDTQYF.

This clone has just one count. The genes are TRBV4-2 and TRBJ1-6, with a weak D call TRBD1 (5 bases). Germline V gives CDR1 LGHNA, CDR2 YNFKEQ. The CDR3 loop spans 17 amino acids. Trimming removed 4 bases at V and 8 bases at J, with 21 bases between. The CDR3 loop reads CASSPLPKDEGDSPLHF. The CDR3 bases are TGTGCCAGCAGCCCACTTCCGAAGGACGAAGGGGATTCACCCCTCCACTTT.

The V call is TRBV5-4, the J call TRBJ1-1; unclear D gene. Per germline, CDR1 SGHNT and CDR2 YYREEE (reference sequence). Trimming removed 0 bases at V and 12 bases at J, with 9 bases between. The CDR3 runs 11 residues. The CDR3 region has the DNA TGTGCCAGCAGCTTGGAAACCTATACTTTCTTT. Protein: CASSLETYTFF.

The V call is TRBV7-3, the J call TRBJ2-3; perhaps D is TRBD1 or TRBD2 (5 bases each). CDR3 length: 14 amino acids. The germline V and J ends were trimmed by 4 bases and 3 bases, with 11 bases remaining between them. Per the germline V gene, CDR1 is SGHTA and CDR2 is FQGTGA. In nucleotides, the CDR3 is TGTGCCAGCAGCTCTGGGGGAGTGACAGATACGCAGTATTTT. Encoded protein: CASSSGGVTDTQYF.

V is TRBV19 and J is TRBJ1-1; D remains unclear. The V gene lost 2 bases and the J gene lost 0 bases, with 13 bases spanning the gap. CDR1 and CDR2 from the germline V gene are LNHDA and SQIVND (reference sequence). The CDR3 totals 16 residues. The DNA of the CDR3 is TGTGCCAGTAGTATACCCCGGGGAGGGATGAACACTGAAGCTTTCTTT. Amino acid sequence: CASSIPRGGMNTEAFF.

The rearrangement links TRBV7-9 to TRBJ1-2; 10 bases line up with TRBD1. The V segment lost 4 bases and the J segment 8 bases; nucleotides outside the gene matches: 10. This CDR3 comprises 15 residues. Germline CDR1 and CDR2: SEHNR and FQNEAQ (reference sequence). The DNA for the CDR3 is TGTGCCAGCAGCTATCCGGGACAGGGGCCGGGGGGCTACACCTTC. Translation gives CASSYPGQGPGGYTF.